The sequence of this T cell receptor beta chain was determined in a study of T cell responses to AZD1222 COVID-19 vaccine. Background on the study: Pooled samples include second doses given at about 4 or 12 weeks.

TCRdb's table, derived via immunoSEQ multiplex PCR, lists solely in-frame clones and lacks some. The repertoire holds roughly 100,000 clones, with about 90% as singletons. Germline values: CDR1 LNHNV, CDR2 YYDKDF (reference sequence). V was cut by 0 bases and J by 4 bases, with 12 bases left in between. This CDR3 is built from 15 residues. Study conclusions and caveats: Vaccine-related CD4 TCRs covered spike, predominating at 160-218 and 743-854. Nearly half of spike-specific TCRs reportedly go after variant regions that carry no mutations. Females made up more of the donors, who were largely white British, and clonal diversity may have come out too low.

About this clone: The antigen is undetermined.

Sequences were derived from peripheral blood, sampled on day 0 of AZD1222 vaccination. The chain joins TRBV15 to TRBJ1-2; possible D gene TRBD1, 5 bases. The receptor was isolated from an adult in good health. The CDR3 region is CATSRELDKVYGYTF. The CDR3 DNA reads TGTGCCACCAGCAGAGAATTGGACAAAGTCTATGGCTACACCTTC.